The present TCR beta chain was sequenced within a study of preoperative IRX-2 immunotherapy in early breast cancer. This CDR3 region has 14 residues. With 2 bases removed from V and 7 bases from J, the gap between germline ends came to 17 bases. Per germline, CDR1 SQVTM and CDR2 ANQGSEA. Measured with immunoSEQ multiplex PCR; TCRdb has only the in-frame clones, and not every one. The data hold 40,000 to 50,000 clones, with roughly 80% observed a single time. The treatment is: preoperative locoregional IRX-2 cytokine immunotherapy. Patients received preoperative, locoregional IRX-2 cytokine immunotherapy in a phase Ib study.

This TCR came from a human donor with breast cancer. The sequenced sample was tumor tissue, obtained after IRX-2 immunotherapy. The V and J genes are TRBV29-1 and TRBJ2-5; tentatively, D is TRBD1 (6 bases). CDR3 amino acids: CSVEQGRRSLTQYF. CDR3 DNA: TGCAGCGTTGAACAGGGGCGGCGGAGCCTGACCCAGTACTTC.